What follows are 26 T cell receptor beta chains derived from one specimen sequenced in a study of tumor-infiltrating lymphocytes in primary liver carcinoma (dated by TCRdb to about 2017). Blood RNA was extracted from unsorted whole blood with TRIzol reagent; germline DNA came from the DNeasy Blood & Tissue kit. Instrument used: Illumina HiSeq 2500. A constant-region primer and ProtoScript II reverse transcriptase were used to reverse-transcribe TCRbeta-specific cDNA from 500 ng total RNA. TCRbeta libraries were built with three nested multiplex PCR rounds, a slightly modified ARM-PCR procedure. Each of the first two PCR rounds ran for nine to ten cycles and used multiplex TRBV1-TRBV30 forward primers together with a Cbeta reverse primer. Starting from the raw public reads, TCRdb applied fastp trimming at Q25, assembled clones with MiXCR and retained in-frame beta chains. Entries are consolidated by CDR3 protein sequence, retaining the most common genes and DNA. For this sample there are around 210,000 distinct CDR3 sequences; approximately 65% appear just once. The ten most abundant clones make up around 7.1% of the sample.

Sequenced: peripheral blood. These TCRs come from a woman aged 55-75 years with primary liver carcinoma and hepatitis B virus infection.

Concerning this clonotype: A single base separates this from a much larger clone, so it may be a read error. The rearrangement joins TRBV5-6 to TRBJ1-4; possible D gene TRBD1, 5 bases. Germline CDR1 and CDR2: SGHDT and YYEEEE. This CDR3 is 17 amino acids long. The V end lost 4 bases, the J end lost 0 bases, and 16 bases lay between the germline ends. The CDR3 bases are TGTGCCAGCAGCCGAATGCCGGGGCTAGCAACTAATGAAAAACTGTTTTTT. The encoded protein is CASSRMPGLATNEKLFF. The variable domain in full, with the rest retrieved from reference TRBV5-6 and TRBJ1-4, is DAGVTQSPTHLIKTRGQQVTLRCSPKSGHDTVSWYQQALGQGPQFIFQYYEEEERQRGNFPDRFSGHQFPNYSSELNVNALLLGDSALYLCASSRMPGLATNEKLFFGSGTQLSVL.

This clonotype turned up a few times. The chain has TRBV2 and TRBJ2-1, with TRBD1 matching 8 bases. V shed 8 bases, J shed 4 bases, and the junction held 4 bases outside the gene matches. Germline V gene sequence: CDR1 SNHLY, CDR2 FYNNEI. This CDR3 region has 13 residues. CDR3 loop: CASRDRTYNEQFF. CDR3 bases: TGTGCCAGCCGGGACAGGACATACAATGAGCAGTTCTTC.

A word on this clonotype: This is likely a read error, given that the CDR3 carries no conserved phenylalanine or tryptophan at its end. The genes are TRBV11-2 and TRBJ2-3; 8 bases line up with TRBD2. The CDR3 consists of 17 residues. In germline, CDR1 is SGHAT, CDR2 FQNNGV. The trim removed 1 base at V and 4 bases at J, leaving 10 bases unmatched. Here the CDR3 reads CASSLVSPSGFADTQYS. The CDR3, as DNA: TGTGCCAGCAGCTTAGTGTCGCCTAGCGGGTTCGCAGATACGCAGTATTCT.

In regard to this clonotype: A read error may be the cause here, since a much bigger clone is one base away. The chain uses TRBV7-8 and TRBJ1-1; D remains ambiguous. CDR1 and CDR2 from the germline V gene are SGHVS and FQNEAQ. This CDR3 comprises 16 residues. The ends were cut back, 4 bases at V and 1 base at J, with 16 bases in the middle. CDR3 amino acids: CASSSHLRWGNTEAFF. CDR3 DNA: TGTGCCAGCAGCTCCCACCTGAGATGGGGGAACACTGAAGCTTTCTTT.

In regard to this clonotype: The missing conserved phenylalanine or tryptophan at the end of this CDR3 makes a read error likely. The rearrangement links TRBV6-1 to TRBJ1-5; D call uncertain. CDR1 is MNHNS, CDR2 SASEGT, per germline. The CDR3 consists of 14 residues. Deletions cut 7 bases from V and 4 bases from J, with 14 bases between. For the CDR3, the DNA is TGTGCCAGCACCAAAGGTAGGGCAAATCAGCCCCAGCATTAT. This codes for CASTKGRANQPQHY.

Details on this clonotype: A single base separates this from a much larger clone, so it may be a read error. The chain employs TRBV7-8 and TRBJ2-1, with 10 bases lining up with TRBD1. V shed 4 bases, J shed 6 bases, and the junction held 9 bases outside the gene matches. This CDR3 has 16 amino acids. Germline CDR1 reads SGHVS; CDR2 reads FQNEAQ. The CDR3 coding sequence is TGTGCCAGCAGCTCAGTACCGGGACAGGGGAGCAATGAGCAGTTCTTC. Residues: CASSSVPGQGSNEQFF.

CDR3 DNA sequence: TGTGCCTGGAGCGGGGGGACAGCCCACGCTTTCTTT. Protein: CAWSGGTAHAFF. This chain joins TRBV30 and TRBJ1-1; 7 bases align to TRBD1. This CDR3 is 12 amino acids long. The V and J ends lost 3 bases and 11 bases, in that order; junction bases with no gene match: 9. From germline, CDR1 is GTSNPN and CDR2 SVGIG (reference sequence).

V and J are TRBV5-1 and TRBJ2-5; no clear D gene. Germline values: CDR1 SGHRS, CDR2 YFSETQ. This CDR3 comprises 13 residues. V was pared by 1 base and J by 3 bases, with 7 bases between. As DNA, the CDR3 is TGCGCCAGCAGCTTGCAGGTGGAAGAGACCCAGTACTTC. It encodes CASSLQVEETQYF.

The chain joins TRBV29-1 to TRBJ2-1; possible D gene TRBD1, 6 bases. The V and J ends lost 4 bases and 8 bases respectively, with 21 bases between them. This CDR3 is built from 15 residues. CDR1 and CDR2 from the germline V gene are SQVTM and ANQGSEA. The DNA for the CDR3 is TGCAGCGTTGTTAACAGGGCATGGGTCGGGCATGAGCAGTTCTTC. Translating gives CSVVNRAWVGHEQFF.

The table lists this clonotype with a count of one. Just one base apart from a much larger clone, this may be a read error. V is TRBV6-5 and J is TRBJ2-7; D is unresolved. Trimming shortened V by 11 bases and J by 2 bases, and 16 bases separated the two germline ends. CDR1 is MNHEY and CDR2 is SVGAGI in the germline V gene. The CDR3 runs 13 residues. The CDR3 DNA sequence: TGTGCCGGCCTCAATACGATTACCTACGAGCAGTACTTC. This encodes CAGLNTITYEQYF.

The rearrangement joins TRBV7-3 to TRBJ2-2; D gene unclear. V was pared by 1 base and J by 4 bases, with 13 bases between. CDR1 is SGHTA and CDR2 is FQGTGA in the germline V gene. The CDR3 has 16 residues. CDR3 in amino acids: CASSLNPVGGTGELFF. CDR3 sequence (DNA): TGTGCCAGCAGCTTAAATCCGGTAGGTGGCACCGGGGAGCTGTTTTTT.

In the case of this clonotype: One base away lies a much larger clone, so this may be a sequencing read error. The CDR3 here is CVSSPLGDTQYF. CDR3 DNA sequence: TGTGTCAGCAGCCCCCTTGGGGATACGCAGTATTTT. The J gene is TRBJ2-3, the V gene TRBV14, with unresolved D. The length of the CDR3 is 12 residues. Germline CDR1 is SGHDN and CDR2 is FVKESK. The full variable domain, rest sourced from reference TRBV14 and TRBJ2-3, is EAGVTQFPSHSVIEKGQTVTLRCDPISGHDNLYWYRRVMGKEIKFLLHFVKESKQDESGMPNNRFLAERTGGTYSTLKVQPAELEDSGVYFCVSSPLGDTQYFGPGTRLTVL.

This clonotype has more than one count but fewer than ten. This CDR3 is CSVHPLADDARNEQFF. In nucleotides, the CDR3 is TGCAGCGTTCACCCACTAGCGGATGATGCGAGGAATGAGCAGTTCTTC. The J gene is TRBJ2-1, the V gene TRBV29-1; 8 bases agree with TRBD2. V gave up 5 bases and J gave up 7 bases; unmatched junction bases: 16. The germline gives CDR1 SQVTM, CDR2 ANQGSEA. The CDR3 loop spans 16 amino acids.

This clonotype came up many times. The chain carries TRBV5-5 and TRBJ2-7, with TRBD1 as a possible D gene (6 bases). The germline gives CDR1 SGHKS, CDR2 YYEKEE (reference sequence). With 7 bases removed from V and 0 bases from J, the gap between germline ends came to 14 bases. This CDR3 is built from 14 residues. The CDR3 sequence is CASSFQGNSYEQYF. CDR3 bases: TGTGCCAGCTCCTTCCAGGGGAACTCCTACGAGCAGTACTTC. The full variable domain, in which reference TRBV5-5 and TRBJ2-7 provide the parts outside the CDR3, is DAGVTQSPTHLIKTRGQQVTLRCSPISGHKSVSWYQQVLGQGPQFIFQYYEKEERGRGNFPDRFSARQFPNYSSELNVNALLLGDSALYLCASSFQGNSYEQYFGPGTRLTVT.

With regard to this clonotype: Mismatch with germline at one junction end may stem from a read error. The V and J genes are TRBV11-2 and TRBJ2-1; no reliable D call. Germline V lookup: CDR1 SGHAT, CDR2 FQNNGV. This CDR3 comprises 14 residues. The DNA of the CDR3 is TGTGCCAGCAGCTCTCTTGCTTCCTACAATGAGCAGACCTTC. It is translated as CASSSLASYNEQTF.

Worth noting for this clonotype: A much larger clone lies a single base off, so this may be a read error. The chain recombines TRBV6-5 with TRBJ2-7, with TRBD1 matching over 8 bases. J lost 4 bases, V lost 5 bases, and 7 bases had no gene match. The CDR3 consists of 14 residues. Germline assignment: CDR1 MNHEY and CDR2 SVGAGI. In nucleotides, the CDR3 is TGTGCCAGCAGTCCTCTACAGGGGGGATACGAGCAGTACTTC. Translated: CASSPLQGGYEQYF.

Regarding this clonotype: At one of its ends the junction is not consistent with the germline gene, which may arise from a read error. The CDR3 spells CVSSRGGSYIANTGELFF. The CDR3 DNA sequence: TGTGTCAGCAGCCGAGGGGGCTCCTATATCGCGAACACCGGGGAGCTGTTTTTT. The chain links TRBV11-2 to TRBJ2-2, with 7 nucleotides matching TRBD1. The CDR3 loop spans 18 amino acids. Germline CDR1 is SGHAT and CDR2 is FQNNGV. The full variable domain, in which reference TRBV11-2 and TRBJ2-2 provide the parts outside the CDR3, is EAGVAQSPRYKIIEKRQSVAFWCNPISGHATLYWYQQILGQGPKLLIQFQNNGVVDDSQLPKDRFSAERLKGVDSTLKIQPAKLEDSAVYLCVSSRGGSYIANTGELFFGEGSRLTVL.

This sequence joins TRBV5-1 and TRBJ2-2; TRBD2 matches at 7 bases. CDR3 length: 15 residues. Germline trimming cut 10 bases from V and 5 bases from J; bases unmatched to any gene: 14. CDR1 and CDR2 from the germline V gene are SGHRS and YFSETQ. CDR3 in amino acids: CAGKPLLRGTGELFF. In DNA, the CDR3 is TGCGCCGGCAAACCCCTATTGCGGGGGACCGGGGAGCTGTTTTTT.

Concerning this clonotype: Possible read error: a much larger clone is one base away. The J gene is TRBJ1-1, the V gene TRBV6-5; no clear D gene. Germline assignment: CDR1 MNHEY and CDR2 SVGAGI. CDR3 length: 14 residues. V lost 6 bases and J lost 1, with 12 bases in between. CDR3 in DNA: TGTGCCAGCAGAGAACCCAACAGGAACACTGAAGCTTTCTTT. As protein: CASREPNRNTEAFF.

J is TRBJ2-1 and V is TRBV7-2; 9 bases map to TRBD2. Losses at the gene ends were 4 bases for V and 10 bases for J; bases not matched to a gene: 11. The CDR3 runs 15 residues. Germline CDR1 is SGHTA and CDR2 is FQGNSA. The CDR3 spells CASSSVAGGPREQFF. The CDR3 DNA follows: TGTGCCAGCAGCTCGGTGGCGGGAGGGCCAAGAGAGCAGTTCTTC.

This chain uses TRBV6-6 with TRBJ2-1; TRBD2 matches at 9 bases. The CDR3 is 18 amino acids. The junction had 12 bases not matched to a gene; V was cut back by 2 bases and J by 4 bases. Germline CDR1 reads MNHNY; CDR2 reads SVGAGI (reference sequence). The CDR3 here is CASSYPGLGAGGYNEQFF. In DNA form, the CDR3 reads TGTGCCAGCAGTTACCCCGGGCTCGGGGCGGGAGGGTACAATGAGCAGTTCTTC.

In the case of this clonotype: A much larger clone differs by one base, so this may be a read error. V gene TRBV12-3 or TRBV12-4 combines with J gene TRBJ1-2; 7 bases map to TRBD1. The CDR3 is made up of 13 amino acids. The CDR3 DNA reads as TGTTCCAGCAGTTCACAGAACAGGGGTAGCTACACCTTC. Its protein is CSSSSQNRGSYTF.

Comments on this clonotype: At one of its ends the junction is not consistent with the germline gene, which may arise from a read error. This rearrangement joins TRBV6-5 to TRBJ1-1, with D hard to call. Germline CDR1 and CDR2: MNHEY and SVGAGI. The CDR3 extends over 17 amino acids. The CDR3 coding sequence is TGTGCCAGTAGCCTCCGGCGGACGCTCTACGTGAACATTGAAGCTTTCTTT. This translates into CASSLRRTLYVNIEAFF.

A few counts support this clonotype. CDR3 loop: CASSHTQWAGGEQYF. CDR3 DNA: TGTGCCAGCAGCCATACTCAGTGGGCGGGCGGCGAGCAGTACTTC. The chain is built from TRBV11-1 and TRBJ2-7; possibly TRBD2 for D (5 bases). Germline V gives CDR1 SGHAT, CDR2 FQDESV (reference sequence). V was clipped by 5 bases and J by 6 bases, with 20 bases between them. CDR3 length: 15 residues.

Turning to this clonotype: One end of the junction is discordant with germline, which a read error may explain. V is TRBV11-2 and J is TRBJ2-1; no reliable D call. There are 15 residues in the CDR3. From germline, CDR1 is SGHAT and CDR2 FQNNGV. The CDR3 protein is CASSSRLVSYYEQFF. The CDR3, as DNA: TGTGCCAGCAGCTCGAGACTGGTCTCCTACTATGAGCAGTTCTTC.

Points on this clonotype: A much bigger clone sits one base away, suggesting this may be a read error. This sequence joins TRBV12-3 or TRBV12-4 and TRBJ1-5; D is unresolved. Trimming took off 3 bases at V and 8 bases at J, with 14 bases between the two ends. This CDR3 is 14 amino acids long. This chain's CDR3 is CASSLHVGEEPQHF. The CDR3 nucleotides are TGTGCCAGCAGTTTGCATGTGGGCGAAGAGCCCCAGCATTTT.